Following are 11 T cell receptor beta chains from one sample sequenced in a study of blood T cell repertoires in COVID-19. Libraries were prepared by immunoSEQ multiplex PCR; TCRdb keeps only in-frame clonotypes and omits some of them. Of tens of thousands of clones in the sample, about 80% were seen once. The sample was peripheral blood. These receptors all stem from a woman of 80 years or more with acute or convalescent COVID-19.

This rearrangement joins TRBV28 to TRBJ1-5, with TRBD1 as a possible D gene (5 bases). The V end lost 2 bases, the J end lost 4 bases, and 12 bases lay between the germline ends. Germline V gives CDR1 MDHEN, CDR2 SYDVKM. This CDR3 region has 15 residues. CDR3 DNA: TGTGCCAGCAGTTTAGATGTTCGGGGGAATCAGCCCCAGCATTTT. It translates to CASSLDVRGNQPQHF.

This clone has just a few counts. V is TRBV7-8 and J is TRBJ1-3; D gene unclear. This CDR3 comprises 15 residues. In germline, CDR1 is SGHVS, CDR2 FQNEAQ. V lost 5 bases, J lost 1 base, and 12 bases lay in between. CDR3 protein: CASSPPGVSGNTIYF. The CDR3 DNA follows: TGTGCCAGCAGCCCCCCCGGGGTTTCTGGAAACACCATATATTTT. The full variable domain, rest sourced from reference TRBV7-8 and TRBJ1-3, is GAGVSQSPRYKVAKRGQDVALRCDPISGHVSLFWYQQALGQGPEFLTYFQNEAQLDKSGLPSDRFFAERPEGSVSTLKIQRTQQEDSAVYLCASSPPGVSGNTIYFGEGSWLTVV.

This sequence joins TRBV28 and TRBJ1-6; weak D call: TRBD1 (6 bases). Germline V gene sequence: CDR1 MDHEN, CDR2 SYDVKM. Trimming left V 7 bases short and J 0 bases short, with 19 bases between. The CDR3 covers 18 residues. The CDR3 bases are TGTGCCAGCAAAGGTCAGGGGATCTTCCCCTCCTATAATTCACCCCTCCACTTT. Its translation is CASKGQGIFPSYNSPLHF.

This clone was seen only a few times. The chain has TRBV9 and TRBJ1-1; 10 bases agree with TRBD1. The germline V gene has CDR1 SGDLS and CDR2 YYNGEE. Germline trimming cut 3 bases from V and 2 bases from J; bases unmatched to any gene: 7. CDR3 size: 16 residues. The CDR3 loop reads CASSENRDRGNTEAFF. The CDR3 region has the DNA TGTGCCAGCAGCGAAAACCGGGACAGGGGTAACACTGAAGCTTTCTTT.

V usage is TRBV9 and J usage is TRBJ2-1; TRBD2 aligns across 10 bases. The V gene's germline CDR1 is SGDLS and CDR2 YYNGEE. The CDR3 covers 18 residues. V lost 2 bases and J lost 8; bases outside the gene matches: 16. The DNA for the CDR3 is TGTGCCAGCAGCGTCCACGCGGTAGCGGGAGGCTTTTTGTATGAGCAGTTCTTC. This sequence encodes CASSVHAVAGGFLYEQFF. The full variable domain, in which reference TRBV9 and TRBJ2-1 provide the parts outside the CDR3, is DSGVTQTPKHLITATGQRVTLRCSPRSGDLSVYWYQQSLDQGLQFLIQYYNGEERAKGNILERFSAQQFPDLHSELNLSSLELGDSALYFCASSVHAVAGGFLYEQFFGPGTRLTVL.

The V call is TRBV28, the J call TRBJ2-3; 15 bases align to TRBD2. V shed 6 bases and J 1 base; nucleotides not matched to a gene: 5. The CDR3 has 17 amino acids. Germline CDR1 reads MDHEN; CDR2 reads SYDVKM. The CDR3 DNA is TGTGCCAGCAGGGGACTAGCGGGAGGAGGGGGCACAGATACGCAGTATTTT. It translates to CASRGLAGGGGTDTQYF. Full variable domain (missing parts from reference TRBV28 and TRBJ2-3): DVKVTQSSRYLVKRTGEKVFLECVQDMDHENMFWYRQDPGLGLRLIYFSYDVKMKEKGDIPEGYSVSREKKERFSLILESASTNQTSMYLCASRGLAGGGGTDTQYFGPGTRLTVL.

The chain recombines TRBV19 with TRBJ2-1; 11 nucleotides agree with TRBD1. V shed 8 bases, J shed 5 bases, and the junction held 5 bases outside the gene matches. The CDR3 extends over 14 amino acids. The V gene's germline CDR1 is LNHDA and CDR2 SQIVND (reference sequence). For the CDR3, the DNA is TGTGCCAGTGGAGGGGGACAGGGGGACAATGAGCAGTTCTTC. It codes for CASGGGQGDNEQFF.

The rearrangement joins TRBV18 to TRBJ2-3, with 9 nucleotides matching TRBD2. Germline CDR1 is KGHSH and CDR2 is LQKENI. V was clipped by 4 bases and J by 6 bases; unmatched bases: 5. The CDR3 length is 14 residues. CDR3 nucleotides: TGTGCCAGCTCACGGCGGGAGGGGTACGATACGCAGTATTTT. Protein product: CASSRREGYDTQYF.

This rearrangement joins TRBV5-4 to TRBJ2-7, with TRBD1 matching 11 bases. This CDR3 spans 13 amino acids. Germline V gene data show CDR1 as SGHNT and CDR2 as YYREEE (reference sequence). J was trimmed by 5 bases and V by 4 bases; bases with no gene match: 2. CDR3 loop: CASSQDRGHEQYF. CDR3 DNA: TGTGCCAGCAGCCAGGACAGGGGGCACGAGCAGTACTTC. Looking up the rest from reference TRBV5-4 and TRBJ2-7 gives the full variable domain: ETGVTQSPTHLIKTRGQQVTLRCSSQSGHNTVSWYQQALGQGPQFIFQYYREEENGRGNFPPRFSGLQFPNYSSELNVNALELDDSALYLCASSQDRGHEQYFGPGTRLTVT.

This clone has just a few counts. The chain recombines TRBV7-8 with TRBJ2-1; possibly TRBD2 for D (6 bases). This CDR3 comprises 15 residues. CDR1 and CDR2 from the germline V gene are SGHVS and FQNEAQ. V was clipped by 2 bases and J by 6 bases, with 14 bases between them. The CDR3 region has the DNA TGTGCCAGCAGCTTACCCCTAGCGTACCCCAATGAGCAGTTCTTC. Its protein product is CASSLPLAYPNEQFF.

This chain uses TRBV5-6 with TRBJ1-3; D is possibly TRBD1 (6 bases). CDR3 length equals 16 residues. Germline CDR1 and CDR2: SGHDT and YYEEEE. V was trimmed by 4 bases and J by 2 bases, leaving 16 bases between them. This CDR3 is CASSPGLGAPGNTIYF. CDR3 bases: TGTGCCAGCAGCCCGGGTTTGGGGGCTCCTGGAAACACCATATATTTT. The full variable domain, completed using reference TRBV5-6 and TRBJ1-3, is DAGVTQSPTHLIKTRGQQVTLRCSPKSGHDTVSWYQQALGQGPQFIFQYYEEEERQRGNFPDRFSGHQFPNYSSELNVNALLLGDSALYLCASSPGLGAPGNTIYFGEGSWLTVV.